This is a list of T cell receptor beta chains from one sample in a study of cytomegalovirus exposure and HLA in healthy donors. TCRdb keeps only in-frame clones here, not all; method: immunoSEQ multiplex PCR. The table for this sample gives under 40,000 clones. Sequences were obtained from PBMCs. The receptors originated from a woman aged 40 to 50 in good health and CMV-seropositive. Both conserved end residues are part of each CDR3.

cdr3_length | v_call | cdr3_aa
17 | TRBV5-1 | CASSWGGSFQGFAEAFF
16 | TRBV23-1 | CASSQDGGEGTDTQYF
13 | TRBV19 | CASSIRTGLGYTF
15 | TRBV5-1 | CASSPTGDSNQPQHF
15 | TRBV14 | CASSHDRARRGGYTF
15 | TRBV5-6 | CASSILAGGPGEQFF
13 | TRBV7-9 | CASSLNDPDLLFF
14 | TRBV11-2 | CASSSGPWTDTQYF
11 | TRBV2 | CASETGDDQYF
14 | TRBV11-3 | CASSWYRGHYEQYF
13 | TRBV7-9 | CASSPRQSYEQYF
16 | TRBV4-1 | CASSQAAGTANSPLHF
14 | TRBV6-5 | CASSYATPNTEAFF
14 | TRBV5-8 | CASLNPGQGYEQYF
10 | TRBV29-1 | CSVEIFEQFF
14 | TRBV5-1 | CASSLVGAGETQYF
15 | TRBV15 | CATSRVSRTGGEAFF